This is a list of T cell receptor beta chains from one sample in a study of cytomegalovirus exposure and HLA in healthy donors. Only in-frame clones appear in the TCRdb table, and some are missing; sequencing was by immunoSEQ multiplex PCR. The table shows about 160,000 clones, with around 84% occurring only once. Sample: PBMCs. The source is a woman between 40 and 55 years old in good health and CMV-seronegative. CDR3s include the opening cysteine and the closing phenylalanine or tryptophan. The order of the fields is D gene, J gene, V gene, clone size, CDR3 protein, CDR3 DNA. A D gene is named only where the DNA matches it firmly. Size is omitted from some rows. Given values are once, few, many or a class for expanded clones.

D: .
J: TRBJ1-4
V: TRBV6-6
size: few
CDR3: CASSYGETRVNEKLFF
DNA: TGTGCCAGCAGTTACGGGGAAACCAGGGTTAATGAAAAACTGTTTTTT

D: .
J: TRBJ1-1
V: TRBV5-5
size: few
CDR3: CASSWFFGGGRTEAFF
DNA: TGTGCCAGCAGCTGGTTCTTTGGAGGAGGACGAACTGAAGCTTTCTTT

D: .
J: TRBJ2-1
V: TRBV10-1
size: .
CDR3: CASSEDTSSYNEQFF
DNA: TGCGCCAGCAGTGAGGACACGAGCTCCTACAATGAGCAGTTCTTC

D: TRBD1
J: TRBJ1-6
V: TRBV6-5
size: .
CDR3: CASSYSNRGNSPLHF
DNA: TGTGCCAGCAGTTACTCGAACAGGGGGAATTCACCCCTCCACTTT

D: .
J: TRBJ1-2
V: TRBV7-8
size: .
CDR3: CASSSSRGYTF
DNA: TGTGCCAGCAGCTCCTCTCGGGGCTACACCTTC

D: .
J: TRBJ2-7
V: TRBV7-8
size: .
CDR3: CASSLDRALYEQYF
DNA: TGTGCCAGCAGCTTAGACAGGGCTCTCTACGAGCAGTACTTC

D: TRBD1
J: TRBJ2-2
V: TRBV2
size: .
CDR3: CASQNFRDRGTGELFF
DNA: TGTGCCAGCCAGAACTTCCGGGACAGGGGGACCGGGGAGCTGTTTTTT

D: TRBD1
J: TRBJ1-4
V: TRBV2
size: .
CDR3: CASSGTGEVGKLFF
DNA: TGTGCCAGCAGTGGGACAGGGGAGGTGGGAAAACTGTTTTTT

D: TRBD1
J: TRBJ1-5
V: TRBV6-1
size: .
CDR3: CASMSSQGGQPQHF
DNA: TGTGCCAGCATGAGCTCTCAGGGGGGTCAGCCCCAGCATTTT

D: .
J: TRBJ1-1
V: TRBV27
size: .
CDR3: CASSYGGLNTEAFF
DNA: TGTGCCAGCAGTTATGGCGGTTTGAACACTGAAGCTTTCTTT

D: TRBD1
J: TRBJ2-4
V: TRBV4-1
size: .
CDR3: CASSLIQDRGFGIQYF
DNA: TGCGCCAGCAGCCTAATACAGGACAGGGGTTTTGGCATTCAGTACTTC

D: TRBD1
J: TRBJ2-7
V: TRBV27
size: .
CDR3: CASSLGQELHEQYF
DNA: TGTGCCAGCAGTTTAGGACAGGAACTCCACGAGCAGTACTTC

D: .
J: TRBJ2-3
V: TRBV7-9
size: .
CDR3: CARSRGGRSDTQYF
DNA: TGTGCCAGATCGAGGGGGGGTAGATCAGATACGCAGTATTTT

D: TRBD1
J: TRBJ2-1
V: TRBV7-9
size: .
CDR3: CASSPTGTGHYNEQFF
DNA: TGTGCCAGCAGCCCGACCGGGACAGGGCACTACAATGAGCAGTTCTTC

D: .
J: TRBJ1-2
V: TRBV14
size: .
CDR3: CASSQTTGMLGYTF
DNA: TGTGCCAGCAGCCAAACTACAGGGATGCTTGGCTACACCTTC

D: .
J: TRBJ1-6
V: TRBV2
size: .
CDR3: CASSEDRVGSPLHF
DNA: TGTGCCAGCAGTGAAGACAGGGTGGGTTCACCCCTCCACTTT

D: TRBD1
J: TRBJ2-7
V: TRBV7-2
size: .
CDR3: CASSSQTGFSYEQYF
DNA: TGTGCCAGCAGCTCCCAGACAGGGTTCTCCTACGAGCAGTACTTC

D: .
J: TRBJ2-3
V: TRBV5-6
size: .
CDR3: CASSLQGANTDTQYF
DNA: TGTGCCAGCAGCTTACAAGGGGCGAACACAGATACGCAGTATTTT

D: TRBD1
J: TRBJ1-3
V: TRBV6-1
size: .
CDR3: CASSSTGVGGNTIYF
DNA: TGTGCCAGCAGCTCGACAGGGGTCGGAGGAAACACCATATATTTT

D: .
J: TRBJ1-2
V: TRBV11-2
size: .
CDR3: CASSLGGLAGRFTF
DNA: TGTGCCAGCAGCTTAGGGGGGCTTGCAGGGCGGTTTACCTTC

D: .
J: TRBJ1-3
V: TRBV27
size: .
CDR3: CASSSGPGLDTIYF
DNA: TGTGCCAGCAGTTCAGGCCCAGGTCTGGACACCATATATTTT

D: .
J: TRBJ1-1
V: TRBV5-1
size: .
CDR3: CASSLKGVENTEAFF
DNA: TGCGCCAGCAGCTTAAAGGGGGTTGAGAACACTGAAGCTTTCTTT

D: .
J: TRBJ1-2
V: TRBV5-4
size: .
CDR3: CASSSGQGSYGYTF
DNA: TGTGCCAGCAGCTCAGGCCAGGGGAGCTATGGCTACACCTTC

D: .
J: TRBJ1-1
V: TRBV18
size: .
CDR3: CASSPIGGGNTEAFF
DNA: TGTGCCAGCTCCCCGATTGGCGGGGGAAACACTGAAGCTTTCTTT